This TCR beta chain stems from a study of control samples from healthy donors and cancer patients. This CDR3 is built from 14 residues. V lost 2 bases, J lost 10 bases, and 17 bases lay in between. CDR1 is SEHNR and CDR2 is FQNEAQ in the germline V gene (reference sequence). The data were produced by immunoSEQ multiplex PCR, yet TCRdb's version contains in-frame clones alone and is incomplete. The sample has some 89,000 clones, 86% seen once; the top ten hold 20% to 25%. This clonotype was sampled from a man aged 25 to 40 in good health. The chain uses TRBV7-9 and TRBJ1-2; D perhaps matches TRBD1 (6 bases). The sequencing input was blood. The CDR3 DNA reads TGTGCCAGCAGCTTACCTGGGGCAGGGGCGGACTACACCTTC. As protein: CASSLPGAGADYTF.